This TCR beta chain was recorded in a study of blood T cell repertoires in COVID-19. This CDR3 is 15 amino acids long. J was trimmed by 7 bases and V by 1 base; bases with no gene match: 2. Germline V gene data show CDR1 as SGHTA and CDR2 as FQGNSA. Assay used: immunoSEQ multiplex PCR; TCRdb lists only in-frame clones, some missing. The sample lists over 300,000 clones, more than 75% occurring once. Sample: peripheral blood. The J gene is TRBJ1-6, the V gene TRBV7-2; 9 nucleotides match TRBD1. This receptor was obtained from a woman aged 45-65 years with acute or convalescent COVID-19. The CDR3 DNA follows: TGTGCCAGCAGCTTAGAGGGGACAGGGAATTCACCCCTCCACTTT. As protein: CASSLEGTGNSPLHF.